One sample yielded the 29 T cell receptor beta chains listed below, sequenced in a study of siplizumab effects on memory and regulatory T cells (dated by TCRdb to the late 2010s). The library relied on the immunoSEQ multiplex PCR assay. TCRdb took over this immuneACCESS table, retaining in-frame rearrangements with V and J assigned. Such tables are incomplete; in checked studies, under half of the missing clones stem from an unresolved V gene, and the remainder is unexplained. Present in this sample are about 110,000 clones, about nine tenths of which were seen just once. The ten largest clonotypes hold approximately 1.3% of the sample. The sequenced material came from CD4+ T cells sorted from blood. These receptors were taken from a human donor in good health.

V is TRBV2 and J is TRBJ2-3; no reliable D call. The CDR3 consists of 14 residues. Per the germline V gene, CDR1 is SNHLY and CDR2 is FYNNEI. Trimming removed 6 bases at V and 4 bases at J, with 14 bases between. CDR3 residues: CASRALPPPDTQYF. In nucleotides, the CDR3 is TGTGCCAGCAGGGCTCTCCCCCCCCCAGATACGCAGTATTTT. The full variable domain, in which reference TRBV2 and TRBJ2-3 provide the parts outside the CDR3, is EPEVTQTPSHQVTQMGQEVILRCVPISNHLYFYWYRQILGQKVEFLVSFYNNEISEKSEIFDDQFSVERPDGSNFTLKIRSTKLEDSAMYFCASRALPPPDTQYFGPGTRLTVL.

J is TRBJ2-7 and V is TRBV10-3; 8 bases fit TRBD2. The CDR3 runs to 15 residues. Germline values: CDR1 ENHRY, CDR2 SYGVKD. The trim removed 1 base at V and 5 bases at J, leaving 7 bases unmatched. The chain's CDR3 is CAISEFLGRGHEQYF. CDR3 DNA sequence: TGTGCCATCAGTGAGTTCCTCGGGAGGGGCCACGAGCAGTACTTC.

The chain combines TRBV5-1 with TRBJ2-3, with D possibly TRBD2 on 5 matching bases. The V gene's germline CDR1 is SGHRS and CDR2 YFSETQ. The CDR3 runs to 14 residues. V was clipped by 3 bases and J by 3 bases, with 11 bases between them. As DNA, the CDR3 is TGCGCCAGCAGCTCAATGGACTGGACAGATACGCAGTATTTT. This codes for CASSSMDWTDTQYF.

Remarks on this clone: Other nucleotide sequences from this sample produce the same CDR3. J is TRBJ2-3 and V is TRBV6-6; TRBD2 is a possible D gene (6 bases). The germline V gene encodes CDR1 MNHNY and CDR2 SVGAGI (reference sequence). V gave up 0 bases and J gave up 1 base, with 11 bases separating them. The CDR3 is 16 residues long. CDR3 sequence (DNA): TGTGCCAGCAGTTACTCACAGCGCGGGGGCACAGATACGCAGTATTTT. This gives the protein CASSYSQRGGTDTQYF.

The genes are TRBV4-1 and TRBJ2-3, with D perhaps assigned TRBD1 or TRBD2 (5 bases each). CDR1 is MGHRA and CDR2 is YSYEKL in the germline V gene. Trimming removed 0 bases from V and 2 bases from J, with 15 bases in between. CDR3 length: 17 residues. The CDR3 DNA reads TGCGCCAGCAGCCAAGAGGTTGCGAGCGGACACACAGATACGCAGTATTTT. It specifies CASSQEVASGHTDTQYF.

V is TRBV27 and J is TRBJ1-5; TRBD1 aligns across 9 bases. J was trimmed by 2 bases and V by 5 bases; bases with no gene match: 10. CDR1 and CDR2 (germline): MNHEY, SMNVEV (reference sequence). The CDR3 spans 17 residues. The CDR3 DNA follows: TGTGCCAGCAGTCCCCCTCGGGACAGGGTTGGCAATCAGCCCCAGCATTTT. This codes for CASSPPRDRVGNQPQHF.

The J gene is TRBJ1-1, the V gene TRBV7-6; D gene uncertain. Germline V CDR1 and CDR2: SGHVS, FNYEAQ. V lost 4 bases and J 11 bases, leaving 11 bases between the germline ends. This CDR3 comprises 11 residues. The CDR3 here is CASSCPWEAFF. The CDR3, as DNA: TGTGCCAGCAGCTGTCCGTGGGAGGCTTTCTTT.

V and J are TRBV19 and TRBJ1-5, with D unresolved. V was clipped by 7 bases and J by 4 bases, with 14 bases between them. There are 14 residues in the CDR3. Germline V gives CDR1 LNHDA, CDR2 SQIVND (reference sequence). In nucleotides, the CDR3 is TGTGCCAGTACCCAAGAGTGGGGTAATCAGCCCCAGCATTTT. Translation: CASTQEWGNQPQHF.

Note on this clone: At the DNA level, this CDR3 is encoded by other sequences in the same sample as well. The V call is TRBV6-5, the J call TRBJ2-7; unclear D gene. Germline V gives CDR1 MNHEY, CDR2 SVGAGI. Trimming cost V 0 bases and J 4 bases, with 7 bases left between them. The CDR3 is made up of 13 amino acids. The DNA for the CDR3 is TGTGCCAGCAGTTACTCTAAGGGTTACGAGCAGTACTTC. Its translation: CASSYSKGYEQYF.

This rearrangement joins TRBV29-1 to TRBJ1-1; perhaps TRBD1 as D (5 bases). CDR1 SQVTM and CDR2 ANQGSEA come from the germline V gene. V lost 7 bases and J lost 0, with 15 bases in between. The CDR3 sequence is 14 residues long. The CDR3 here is CSGGTSLLNTEAFF. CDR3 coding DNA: TGCAGCGGCGGGACCTCCCTACTGAACACTGAAGCTTTCTTT.

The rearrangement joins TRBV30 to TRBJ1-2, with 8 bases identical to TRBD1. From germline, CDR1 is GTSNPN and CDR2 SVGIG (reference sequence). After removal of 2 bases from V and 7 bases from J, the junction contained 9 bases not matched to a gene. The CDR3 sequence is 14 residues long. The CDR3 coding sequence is TGTGCCTGGAGTCTCGACAGGGGAGTAGGTGGCTACACCTTC. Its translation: CAWSLDRGVGGYTF.

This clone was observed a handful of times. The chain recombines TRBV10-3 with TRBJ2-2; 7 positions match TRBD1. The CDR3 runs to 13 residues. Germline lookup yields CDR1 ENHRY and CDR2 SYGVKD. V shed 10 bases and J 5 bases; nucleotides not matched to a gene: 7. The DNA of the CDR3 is TGTGCCAGCCGGGACAGAGAGACCGGGGAGCTGTTTTTT. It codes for CASRDRETGELFF.

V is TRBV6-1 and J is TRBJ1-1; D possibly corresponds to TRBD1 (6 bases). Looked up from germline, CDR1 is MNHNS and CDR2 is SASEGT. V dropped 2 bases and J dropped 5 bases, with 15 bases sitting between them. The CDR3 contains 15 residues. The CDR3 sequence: CASSEWVGARTEAFF. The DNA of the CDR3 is TGTGCCAGCAGTGAATGGGTGGGGGCGAGGACTGAAGCTTTCTTT.

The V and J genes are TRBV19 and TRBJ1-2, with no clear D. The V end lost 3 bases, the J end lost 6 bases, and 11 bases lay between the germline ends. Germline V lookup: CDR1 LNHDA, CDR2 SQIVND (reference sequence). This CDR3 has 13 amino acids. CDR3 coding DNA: TGTGCCAGTAGTATTGCAGGAGAGAATGGCTACACCTTC. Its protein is CASSIAGENGYTF.

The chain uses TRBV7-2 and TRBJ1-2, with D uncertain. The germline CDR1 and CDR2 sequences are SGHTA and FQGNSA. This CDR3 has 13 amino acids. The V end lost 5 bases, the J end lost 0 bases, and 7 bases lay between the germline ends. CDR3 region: CASSPGTNYGYTF. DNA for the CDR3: TGTGCCAGCAGCCCTGGGACTAACTATGGCTACACCTTC.

The CDR3 here is CASSSPPGLATDTQYF. CDR3 sequence (DNA): TGTGCCAGCAGCTCGCCACCGGGACTAGCCACAGATACGCAGTATTTT. This sequence joins TRBV7-9 and TRBJ2-3, with TRBD2 identical over 9 bases. Losses at the gene ends were 4 bases for V and 2 bases for J; bases not matched to a gene: 7. CDR3 length equals 16 residues. Per germline, CDR1 SEHNR and CDR2 FQNEAQ (reference sequence). Supplemented by reference TRBV7-9 and TRBJ2-3, the full variable domain reads DTGVSQNPRHKITKRGQNVTFRCDPISEHNRLYWYRQTLGQGPEFLTYFQNEAQLEKSRLLSDRFSAERPKGSFSTLEIQRTEQGDSAMYLCASSSPPGLATDTQYFGPGTRLTVL.

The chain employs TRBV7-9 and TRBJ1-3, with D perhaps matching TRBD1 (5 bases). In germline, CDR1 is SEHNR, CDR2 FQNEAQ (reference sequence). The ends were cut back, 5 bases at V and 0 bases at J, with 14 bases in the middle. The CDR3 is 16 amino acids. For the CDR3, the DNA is TGTGCCAGCAGCCCCGGGGGTTCGGCCTCTGGAAACACCATATATTTT. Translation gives CASSPGGSASGNTIYF.

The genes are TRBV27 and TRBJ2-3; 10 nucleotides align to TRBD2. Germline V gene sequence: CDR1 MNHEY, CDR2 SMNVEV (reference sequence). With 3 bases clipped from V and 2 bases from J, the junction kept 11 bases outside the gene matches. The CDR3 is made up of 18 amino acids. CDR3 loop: CASSFQSGRAFPTDTQYF. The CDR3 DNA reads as TGTGCCAGCAGTTTCCAAAGCGGGAGGGCCTTCCCCACAGATACGCAGTATTTT.

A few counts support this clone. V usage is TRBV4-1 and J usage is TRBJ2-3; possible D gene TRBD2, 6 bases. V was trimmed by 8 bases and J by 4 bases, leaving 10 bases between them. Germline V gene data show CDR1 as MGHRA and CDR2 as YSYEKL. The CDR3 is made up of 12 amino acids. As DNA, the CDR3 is TGCGCCAGCGGGGGGTTTTCAGATACGCAGTATTTT. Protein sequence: CASGGFSDTQYF.

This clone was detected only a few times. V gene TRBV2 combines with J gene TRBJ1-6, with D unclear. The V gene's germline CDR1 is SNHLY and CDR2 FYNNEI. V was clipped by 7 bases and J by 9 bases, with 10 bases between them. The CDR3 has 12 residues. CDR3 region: CASKVSSSPLHF. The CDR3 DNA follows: TGTGCCAGCAAAGTGTCCAGTTCACCCCTCCACTTT.

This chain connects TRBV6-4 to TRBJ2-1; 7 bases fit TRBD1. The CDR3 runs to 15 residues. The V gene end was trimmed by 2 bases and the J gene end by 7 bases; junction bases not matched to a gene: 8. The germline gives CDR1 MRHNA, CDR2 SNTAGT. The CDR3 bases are TGTGCCAGCAGTGACAGGGGGCTCGTTTGGAATGAGCAGTTCTTC. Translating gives CASSDRGLVWNEQFF.

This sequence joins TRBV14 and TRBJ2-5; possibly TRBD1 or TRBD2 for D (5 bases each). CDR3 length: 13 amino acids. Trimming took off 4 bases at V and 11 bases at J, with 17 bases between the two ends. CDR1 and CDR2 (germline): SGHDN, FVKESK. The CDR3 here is CASSPRTQGGQYF. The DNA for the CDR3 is TGTGCCAGCAGCCCTCGGACTCAGGGTGGGCAGTACTTC.

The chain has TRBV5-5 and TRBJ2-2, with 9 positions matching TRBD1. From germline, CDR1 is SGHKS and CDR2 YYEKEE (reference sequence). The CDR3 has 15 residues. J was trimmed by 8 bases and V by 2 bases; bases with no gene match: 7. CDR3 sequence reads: CASSLSDRGGGELFF. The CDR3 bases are TGTGCCAGCAGCTTATCGGACAGGGGCGGAGGGGAGCTGTTTTTT.

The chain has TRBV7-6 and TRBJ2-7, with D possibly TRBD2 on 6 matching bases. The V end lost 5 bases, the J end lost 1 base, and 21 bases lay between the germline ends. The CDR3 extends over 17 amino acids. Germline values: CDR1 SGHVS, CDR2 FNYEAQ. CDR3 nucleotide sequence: TGTGCCAGCAGCCCAACTTACCGAGCCCGGGGGTCCTACGAGCAGTACTTC. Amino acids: CASSPTYRARGSYEQYF.

CDR3 bases: TGTGCCAGCACCGGACGGCATGGCTACACCTTC. It yields the protein CASTGRHGYTF. This chain links TRBV7-2 with TRBJ1-2; D not certain. Trimming removed 7 bases from V and 6 bases from J, with 9 bases in between. The CDR3 consists of 11 residues. The germline gives CDR1 SGHTA, CDR2 FQGNSA.

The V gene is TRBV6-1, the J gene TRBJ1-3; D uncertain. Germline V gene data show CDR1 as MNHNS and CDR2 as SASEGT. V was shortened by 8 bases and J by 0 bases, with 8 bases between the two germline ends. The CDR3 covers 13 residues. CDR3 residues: CASFFGSGNTIYF. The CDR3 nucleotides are TGTGCCAGCTTTTTCGGCTCTGGAAACACCATATATTTT.

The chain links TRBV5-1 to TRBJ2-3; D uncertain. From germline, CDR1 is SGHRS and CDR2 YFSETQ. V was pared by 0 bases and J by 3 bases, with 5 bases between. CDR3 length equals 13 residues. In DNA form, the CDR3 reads TGCGCCAGCAGCTTGGCCGGGACAGATACGCAGTATTTT. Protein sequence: CASSLAGTDTQYF.

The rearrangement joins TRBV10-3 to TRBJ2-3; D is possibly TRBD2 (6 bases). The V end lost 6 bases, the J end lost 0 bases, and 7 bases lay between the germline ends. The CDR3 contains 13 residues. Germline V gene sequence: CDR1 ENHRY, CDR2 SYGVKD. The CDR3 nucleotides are TGTGCCATCAGGAGCGGGAGCACAGATACGCAGTATTTT. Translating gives CAIRSGSTDTQYF.

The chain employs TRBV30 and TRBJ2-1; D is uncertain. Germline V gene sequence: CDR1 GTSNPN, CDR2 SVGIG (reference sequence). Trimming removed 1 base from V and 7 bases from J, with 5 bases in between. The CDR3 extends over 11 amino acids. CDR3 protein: CAWSARNEQFF. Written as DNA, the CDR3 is TGTGCCTGGAGTGCTAGGAATGAGCAGTTCTTC.